These 3 T cell receptor beta chains share one sample of origin, sequenced in a study of shared clonotypes between healthy human individuals. This table comes from immunoSEQ multiplex PCR, and its TCRdb copy is limited to in-frame clones, with some not included. The sample has roughly 1 million clones, about 75% seen once; the top ten hold 1.5%. The sample taken for sequencing was memory CD4+ T cells sorted from blood. As to subset: CD45RA-negative fraction. The receptors come from a man aged 18 to 30 in good health.

As regards this clone: A much larger clone differs from this one at a single base, so this may be a read error. The rearrangement joins TRBV6-1 to TRBJ1-2, with D perhaps matching TRBD1 (6 bases). This CDR3 region has 14 residues. CDR1 and CDR2 (germline): MNHNS, SASEGT. The CDR3 is CANSAPTGLYGYTF. The CDR3 bases are TGTGCCAACAGTGCGCCGACAGGCCTCTATGGCTACACCTTC.

The CDR3 spells CTSSHKRAGDTQYF. The CDR3 bases are TGCACCAGCAGCCACAAGAGAGCGGGAGATACGCAGTATTTT. The chain carries TRBV1 and TRBJ2-3; TRBD2 is the table's D call, not checked against the DNA. TRBV1 is deemed a pseudogene. The CDR3 is 14 amino acids.

DNA of the CDR3: TGCGCCAGCAGCGACTCGCTAACAAATGAGCAGTTCTTC. As protein: CASSDSLTNEQFF. The chain links TRBV10-1 to TRBJ2-1; D unclear. The ends were cut back, 6 bases at V and 7 bases at J, with 13 bases in the middle. The CDR3 is 13 amino acids. Germline assignment: CDR1 WNHNN and CDR2 SYGVQD (reference sequence).